The 11 T cell receptor beta chains below come from one sample, sequenced in a study of shared clonotypes between healthy human individuals. Assay: immunoSEQ multiplex PCR; the TCRdb copy retains only in-frame clones and omits some. The sample has roughly 1,100,000 clones, about 77% seen once. Sequenced: memory CD4+ T cells sorted from blood. The subset was: CD45RA-negative fraction. The receptors here all came from a man aged 18 to 29 in good health.

This clone was observed at least ten times. V is TRBV7-2 and J is TRBJ2-7; 8 nucleotides agree with TRBD2. The V and J ends lost 1 base and 2 bases, in that order; junction bases with no gene match: 7. Germline CDR1 and CDR2: SGHTA and FQGNSA. The CDR3 has 16 residues. Here the CDR3 DNA reads TGTGCCAGCAGCTTAGATGGTAGCGGGACCCCCTACGAGCAGTACTTC. Protein sequence: CASSLDGSGTPYEQYF.

This clone was seen many times. The chain carries TRBV7-9 and TRBJ1-4; the D gene is possibly TRBD1 (6 bases). Between the trimmed V and J ends, which lost 4 bases and 3 bases, there was a span of 12 bases. Germline V gives CDR1 SEHNR, CDR2 FQNEAQ (reference sequence). There are 15 residues in the CDR3. The DNA for the CDR3 is TGTGCCAGCAGCTCCACAGGGTATGCTAATGAAAAACTGTTTTTT. It specifies CASSSTGYANEKLFF. Variable domain in full (rest from reference TRBV7-9 and TRBJ1-4): DTGVSQNPRHKITKRGQNVTFRCDPISEHNRLYWYRQTLGQGPEFLTYFQNEAQLEKSRLLSDRFSAERPKGSFSTLEIQRTEQGDSAMYLCASSSTGYANEKLFFGSGTQLSVL.

The chain is built from TRBV7-9 and TRBJ2-1; D not resolved. CDR3 length equals 15 residues. The V end lost 5 bases, the J end lost 0 bases, and 11 bases lay between the germline ends. Looked up from germline, CDR1 is SEHNR and CDR2 is FQNEAQ (reference sequence). CDR3 coding DNA: TGTGCCAGCAGCGACCGTGGGCGCTCCTACAATGAGCAGTTCTTC. Translating it yields CASSDRGRSYNEQFF.

This clone was counted between two and nine times. The genes are TRBV7-2 and TRBJ2-5, with a possible D match to TRBD2 (5 bases). Germline V gene sequence: CDR1 SGHTA, CDR2 FQGNSA. CDR3 length: 15 residues. Trimming took 6 bases from V and 2 from J, leaving 16 bases between them. The chain's CDR3 is CASRRDRGWQETQYF. Written as DNA, the CDR3 is TGTGCCAGCAGACGAGATCGGGGATGGCAAGAGACCCAGTACTTC.

The V and J genes are TRBV28 and TRBJ2-5; 7 bases align to TRBD1. Trimming took 7 bases from V and 2 from J; bases not matched to a gene: 7. Germline CDR1 MDHEN, CDR2 SYDVKM. The CDR3 consists of 14 residues. The DNA for the CDR3 is TGTGCCAGCACCGACAGGGCCATTCAAGAGACCCAGTACTTC. It specifies CASTDRAIQETQYF.

The gene calls are TRBV30 and TRBJ2-1, with a possible D match to TRBD2 (6 bases). V was cut by 5 bases and J by 6 bases, with 11 bases left in between. Germline CDR1 and CDR2: GTSNPN and SVGIG (reference sequence). This CDR3 is built from 12 residues. Here the CDR3 reads CAWGGPVNEQFF. CDR3 bases: TGTGCCTGGGGAGGGCCGGTCAATGAGCAGTTCTTC.

The chain combines TRBV7-8 with TRBJ2-1; the match to TRBD2 covers 9 bases. J was trimmed by 8 bases and V by 5 bases; bases with no gene match: 16. Germline CDR1 reads SGHVS; CDR2 reads FQNEAQ. The CDR3 length is 17 residues. The CDR3 coding sequence is TGTGCCAGCAGCCCCAGGCCGGGGCGGGAGGGATGGGATGAGCAGTTCTTC. Its protein product is CASSPRPGREGWDEQFF.

CDR3 loop: CASSPIVTGAGEQFF. The DNA for the CDR3 is TGCGCCAGCAGCCCGATAGTTACAGGGGCCGGTGAGCAGTTCTTC. The rearrangement joins TRBV4-1 to TRBJ2-1; 7 bases are shared with TRBD1. V lost 4 bases to trimming and J lost 9 bases; unmatched junction nucleotides: 12. The CDR3 is made up of 15 amino acids. CDR1 and CDR2 from the germline V gene are MGHRA and YSYEKL.

This clone was detected a few times. The sample holds other DNA sequences that translate to the same CDR3. The rearrangement joins TRBV20-1 to TRBJ2-7; D perhaps matches TRBD2 (5 bases). From germline, CDR1 is DFQATT and CDR2 SNEGSKA (reference sequence). The CDR3 extends over 11 amino acids. V lost 5 bases and J lost 6, with 11 bases in between. CDR3 residues: CSAGLASEQYF. The CDR3 nucleotides read TGCAGTGCTGGCCTAGCATCCGAGCAGTACTTC.

The chain employs TRBV18 and TRBJ1-4, with TRBD1 identical over 9 bases. Germline V CDR1 and CDR2: KGHSH, LQKENI. The V and J ends lost 2 bases and 7 bases, in that order; junction bases with no gene match: 11. CDR3 length: 17 residues. CDR3 nucleotides: TGTGCCAGCTCACCAGGACAGGGGAATAAGTACGGTGAAAAACTGTTTTTT. Translation gives CASSPGQGNKYGEKLFF.

This rearrangement joins TRBV19 to TRBJ2-4; possibly TRBD1 for D (6 bases). Trimming pared 5 bases from V and 6 bases from J, leaving 17 bases between. The CDR3 loop spans 15 amino acids. Germline V CDR1 and CDR2: LNHDA, SQIVND (reference sequence). The CDR3 region is CASSDQQGRGNIQYF. The CDR3 coding sequence is TGTGCCAGTAGTGACCAACAGGGCCGGGGAAACATTCAGTACTTC.